This T cell receptor (beta chain) was observed in a study of cytomegalovirus exposure and HLA in healthy donors. Germline V gives CDR1 LGHNA, CDR2 YNFKEQ. The J segment lost 0 bases and the V segment lost 0 bases, leaving 4 bases of the junction unmatched. The CDR3 is 17 residues long. Data came from immunoSEQ multiplex PCR; TCRdb stores just in-frame clones and leaves some out. The sample contains around 160,000 clones, 85% to 90% of which appear only once. The chain uses TRBV4-2 and TRBJ2-2; TRBD2 aligns across 7 bases. The receptor was derived from a man younger than 30 in good health and CMV-seronegative. Sequencing was carried out using PBMCs. CDR3 bases: TGTGCCAGCAGCCAAGAAGCGGCGGGGGCGAACACCGGGGAGCTGTTTTTT. Translation: CASSQEAAGANTGELFF.